This TCR beta chain was captured by sequencing in a study of cytomegalovirus exposure and HLA in healthy donors. The germline gives CDR1 MDHEN, CDR2 SYDVKM. The CDR3 is 14 residues long. The V segment lost 1 base and the J segment 7 bases; nucleotides outside the gene matches: 2. The primer mix had 60 Vbeta and 13 Jbeta primers. Here immunoSEQ multiplex PCR was the method, and the copy in TCRdb shows in-frame clones only, minus some. Counted here are approximately 100,000 clones, approximately 80% occurring once; the ten biggest clones make up more than 1.5%. The sequencing input was PBMCs. This rearrangement joins TRBV28 to TRBJ2-2; TRBD1 agrees at 8 bases. The sequence was obtained from a woman between 40 and 55 years old in good health and CMV-seronegative. This CDR3 is CASSLSTGVGELFF. Written as DNA, the CDR3 is TGTGCCAGCAGTTTATCGACAGGGGTCGGGGAGCTGTTTTTT. Full variable domain (missing parts from reference TRBV28 and TRBJ2-2): DVKVTQSSRYLVKRTGEKVFLECVQDMDHENMFWYRQDPGLGLRLIYFSYDVKMKEKGDIPEGYSVSREKKERFSLILESASTNQTSMYLCASSLSTGVGELFFGEGSRLTVL.